These 16 T cell receptor beta chains came from one sample sequenced in a study of T cell responses to AZD1222 COVID-19 vaccine. Sequencing was performed with immunoSEQ multiplex PCR; in TCRdb, only in-frame clones are kept and a portion is missing. Here the sample spans 86,000 or so clones, 75% to 95% being singletons. The source was peripheral blood, collected 28 days after the second AZD1222 dose. These receptors all come from an adult who received the AZD1222 COVID-19 vaccine.

This chain uses TRBV29-1 with TRBJ2-3; the match to TRBD2 covers 7 bases. The CDR3 length is 14 residues. The germline V gene encodes CDR1 SQVTM and CDR2 ANQGSEA. Unmatched junction bases numbered 11, after V lost 6 bases and J lost 5 bases. CDR3 sequence: CSVPRGGSLDTQYF. DNA for the CDR3: TGCAGCGTGCCGAGGGGAGGGTCGCTAGATACGCAGTATTTT.

This clone was observed a single time. This rearrangement joins TRBV6-5 to TRBJ2-6; D is unclear. V shed 5 bases and J shed 0 bases, with 5 bases lying between them. The CDR3 is 14 residues long. CDR1 and CDR2 from the germline V gene are MNHEY and SVGAGI. CDR3 nucleotide sequence: TGTGCCAGCAGTCCGTACTCTGGGGCCAACGTCCTGACTTTC. It translates to CASSPYSGANVLTF.

The V gene is TRBV5-6, the J gene TRBJ2-7, with 9 bases identical to TRBD1. The J segment lost 2 bases and the V segment lost 6 bases, leaving 6 bases of the junction unmatched. The CDR3 runs 14 residues. Germline V gene sequence: CDR1 SGHDT, CDR2 YYEEEE. The CDR3 DNA reads TGTGCCAGCACCCTAGGGACAGGGACCTACGAGCAGTACTTC. It codes for CASTLGTGTYEQYF.

This chain connects TRBV5-4 to TRBJ1-1; no reliable D call. Trimming shortened V by 4 bases and J by 1 base, and 11 bases separated the two germline ends. Germline CDR1 SGHNT, CDR2 YYREEE (reference sequence). The CDR3 contains 14 residues. The CDR3 sequence: CASSPLPQNTEAFF. CDR3 in DNA: TGTGCCAGCAGCCCCTTACCCCAGAACACTGAAGCTTTCTTT.

V is TRBV5-4 and J is TRBJ2-2; D unclear. Germline V gene sequence: CDR1 SGHNT, CDR2 YYREEE (reference sequence). V dropped 7 bases and J dropped 4 bases, with 14 bases sitting between them. The CDR3 loop spans 14 amino acids. The DNA of the CDR3 is TGTGCCAGCGGAGTGGGCGTAACCACCGGGGAGCTGTTTTTT. This sequence encodes CASGVGVTTGELFF.

V is TRBV9 and J is TRBJ2-7, with D hard to call. V was cut by 2 bases and J by 7 bases, with 13 bases left in between. Germline lookup yields CDR1 SGDLS and CDR2 YYNGEE. CDR3 length equals 13 residues. The CDR3 here is CASSVSLSREQYF. The CDR3 coding sequence is TGTGCCAGCAGCGTTAGCCTTTCTCGGGAGCAGTACTTC.

This chain joins TRBV6-6 and TRBJ2-5, with 15 bases fitting TRBD2. CDR1 is MNHNY, CDR2 SVGAGI, per germline (reference sequence). The junction had 1 base not matched to a gene; V was cut back by 4 bases and J by 4 bases. The CDR3 has 15 residues. CDR3 residues: CASSSGLAGGETQYF. The DNA for the CDR3 is TGTGCCAGCAGTTCGGGACTAGCGGGGGGAGAGACCCAGTACTTC.

The V call is TRBV2, the J call TRBJ2-7; 7 positions match TRBD1. The CDR3 has 13 residues. Trimming at V came to 7 bases and at J to 6 bases, leaving 9 bases not matched to a gene. Germline lookup yields CDR1 SNHLY and CDR2 FYNNEI. The DNA for the CDR3 is TGTGCCAGCACCTCTGAGAGGACAGGCGAGCAGTACTTC. Translated, it gives CASTSERTGEQYF.

To note about this clone: An end of the junction does not agree with germline; a read error may underlie this. The CDR3 protein is CASSLVGTSEHF. DNA for the CDR3: TGTGCCAGCAGCTTGGTCGGGACTAGCGAACATTTT. The gene calls are TRBV13 and TRBJ2-3; 10 bases line up with TRBD2. Germline V gene lookup returns CDR1 PRHDT and CDR2 FYEKMQ (reference sequence). The CDR3 covers 12 residues.

The chain couples TRBV30 to TRBJ2-6; D might be TRBD2 (7 bases). CDR1 is GTSNPN and CDR2 is SVGIG in the germline V gene (reference sequence). The ends were cut back, 5 bases at V and 0 bases at J, with 11 bases in the middle. This CDR3 region has 15 residues. In DNA, the CDR3 is TGTGCCTGGGTGGGAGGGGGCTCTGGGGCCAACGTCCTGACTTTC. Translated, it gives CAWVGGGSGANVLTF.

The rearrangement joins TRBV18 to TRBJ2-1; D is unclear. Deletions cut 3 bases from V and 9 bases from J, with 15 bases between. CDR1 and CDR2 from the germline V gene are KGHSH and LQKENI. This CDR3 comprises 14 residues. The CDR3 loop is CASSPSTGQVEQFF. CDR3 coding DNA: TGTGCCAGCTCACCCTCTACGGGCCAGGTTGAGCAGTTCTTC.

This chain connects TRBV19 to TRBJ2-3; 10 nucleotides match TRBD1. Germline values: CDR1 LNHDA, CDR2 SQIVND (reference sequence). The length of the CDR3 is 15 residues. V was pared by 4 bases and J by 2 bases, with 3 bases of the junction left unmatched. CDR3 loop: CASSKDRGDTDTQYF. For the CDR3, the DNA is TGTGCCAGTAGTAAGGACAGGGGGGACACAGATACGCAGTATTTT.

The rearrangement uses TRBV7-3 and TRBJ1-1, with 7 bases fitting TRBD1. Looked up from germline, CDR1 is SGHTA and CDR2 is FQGTGA. Trimming at V came to 5 bases and at J to 0 bases, leaving 6 bases not matched to a gene. The CDR3 runs 15 residues. The CDR3 DNA reads TGTGCCAGCAGCCCGAACAGGGGTATGAACACTGAAGCTTTCTTT. This encodes CASSPNRGMNTEAFF.

The V and J genes are TRBV19 and TRBJ1-2, with 7 bases that match TRBD1. Germline V gene sequence: CDR1 LNHDA, CDR2 SQIVND (reference sequence). The CDR3 has 17 amino acids. The J segment lost 1 base and the V segment lost 8 bases, leaving 16 bases of the junction unmatched. The CDR3 sequence: CASSLTPQGGINYGYTF. The CDR3 bases are TGTGCCAGTTCGCTTACACCCCAGGGGGGTATTAACTATGGCTACACCTTC.

This chain links TRBV6-4 with TRBJ1-1; D is unresolved. The V gene lost 6 bases and the J gene lost 5 bases, with 16 bases spanning the gap. Per germline, CDR1 MRHNA and CDR2 SNTAGT. The CDR3 runs 14 residues. CDR3 protein: CASRLVGGKTEAFF. For the CDR3, the DNA is TGTGCCAGCAGACTCGTAGGAGGGAAAACTGAAGCTTTCTTT.

This rearrangement joins TRBV21-1 to TRBJ1-3. TRBV21-1 represents a pseudogene. The CDR3 is 15 amino acids. CDR3 sequence: CASSPPGLQGNTIYF. In nucleotides, the CDR3 is TGTGCCAGCAGCCCCCCGGGACTCCAAGGAAACACCATATATTTT.